This note documents a single TCR beta chain sequence. Its specificity is unknown. In the PCR, 60 Vbeta and 13 Jbeta primers were used. Using immunoSEQ multiplex PCR, the repertoire was profiled, and TCRdb retains in-frame clones only, with some absent. The sample contains 100,000 to 150,000 clones, roughly 79% of which appear only once. This entry belongs to a study of cytomegalovirus exposure and HLA in healthy donors. Study results and limitations: Previously analyzed data showed that most TCR beta V segments were productive at a frequency of about 87% or about 30%. Another analysis was done later, and it associated 16,951 TCR beta sequences with HLA alleles at 0.05 false discovery rate. Later analysis placed DRB1 highest and HLA-C lowest in TCR association rates, which differed by HLA locus.

The ends lost 3 bases at V and 6 bases at J; junction bases unmatched: 5. The CDR3 is 14 amino acids. CDR1 and CDR2 (germline): MGHDK, SYGVNS. Unrecorded immune exposure was likely among donors, who were nominally healthy when sampled. The sequencing sample was made of PBMCs. This TCR was recovered from a woman aged 18 to 35 in good health and CMV-seronegative. This chain uses TRBV25-1 with TRBJ1-2, with 9 bases lining up with TRBD1. The CDR3 is CASSDSTGGDGYTF. CDR3 in DNA: TGTGCCAGCAGTGACTCGACAGGGGGTGATGGCTACACCTTC.